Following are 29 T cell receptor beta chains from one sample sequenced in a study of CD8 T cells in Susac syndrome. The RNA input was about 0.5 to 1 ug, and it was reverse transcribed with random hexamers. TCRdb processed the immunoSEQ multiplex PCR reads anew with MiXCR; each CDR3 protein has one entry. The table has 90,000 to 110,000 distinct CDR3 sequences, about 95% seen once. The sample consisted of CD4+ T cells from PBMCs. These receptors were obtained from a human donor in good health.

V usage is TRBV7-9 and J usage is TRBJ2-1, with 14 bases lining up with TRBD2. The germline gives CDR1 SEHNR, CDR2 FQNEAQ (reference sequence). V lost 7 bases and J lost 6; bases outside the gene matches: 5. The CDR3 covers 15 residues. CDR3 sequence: CASTPTSGGANEQFF. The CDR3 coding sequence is TGTGCCAGCACCCCGACTAGCGGGGGGGCCAATGAGCAGTTCTTC.

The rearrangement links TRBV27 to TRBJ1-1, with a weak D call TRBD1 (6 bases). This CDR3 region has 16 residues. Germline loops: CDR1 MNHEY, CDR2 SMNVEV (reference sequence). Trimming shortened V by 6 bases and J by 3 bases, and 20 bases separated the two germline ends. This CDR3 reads CASRGPTGRVDTEAFF. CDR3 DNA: TGTGCCAGCAGGGGTCCCACAGGGAGGGTTGACACTGAAGCTTTCTTT.

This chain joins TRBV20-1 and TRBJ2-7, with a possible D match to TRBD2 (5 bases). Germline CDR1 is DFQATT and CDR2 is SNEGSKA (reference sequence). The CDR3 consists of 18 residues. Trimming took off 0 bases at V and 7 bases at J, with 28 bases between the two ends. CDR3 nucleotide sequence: TGCAGTGCTAGAGACCCCCGAGGAACTAGGCCCGGGTCTATGGAGCAGTACTTC. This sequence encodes CSARDPRGTRPGSMEQYF.

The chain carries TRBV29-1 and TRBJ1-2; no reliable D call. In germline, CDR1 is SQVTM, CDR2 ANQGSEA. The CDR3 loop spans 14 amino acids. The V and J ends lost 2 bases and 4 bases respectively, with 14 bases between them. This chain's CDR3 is CSVEMIGRLYGYTF. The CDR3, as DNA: TGCAGCGTTGAAATGATCGGCAGACTCTATGGCTACACCTTC.

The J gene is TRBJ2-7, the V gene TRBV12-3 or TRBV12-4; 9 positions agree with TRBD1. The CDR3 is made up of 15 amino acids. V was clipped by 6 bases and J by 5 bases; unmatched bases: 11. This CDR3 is CASSQGDRVGHEQYF. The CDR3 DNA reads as TGTGCCAGCAGCCAGGGGGACAGGGTTGGGCACGAGCAGTACTTC.

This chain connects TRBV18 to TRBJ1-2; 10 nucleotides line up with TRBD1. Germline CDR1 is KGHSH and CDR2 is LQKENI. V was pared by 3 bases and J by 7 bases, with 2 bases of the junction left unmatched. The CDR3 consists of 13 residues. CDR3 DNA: TGTGCCAGCTCACCCGGGACAGGGGTTGGCTACACCTTC. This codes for CASSPGTGVGYTF.

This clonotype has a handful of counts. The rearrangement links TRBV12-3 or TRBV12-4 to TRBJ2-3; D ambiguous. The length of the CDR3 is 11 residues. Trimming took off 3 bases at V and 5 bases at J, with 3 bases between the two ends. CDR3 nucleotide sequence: TGTGCCAGCAGTTTGGAAGATACGCAGTATTTT. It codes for CASSLEDTQYF.

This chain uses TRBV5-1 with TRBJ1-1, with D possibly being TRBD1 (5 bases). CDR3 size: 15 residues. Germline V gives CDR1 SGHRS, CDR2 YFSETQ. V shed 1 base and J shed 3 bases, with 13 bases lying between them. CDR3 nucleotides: TGCGCCAGCAGCTTGCGGGCGGGGCCCGACACTGAAGCTTTCTTT. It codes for CASSLRAGPDTEAFF.

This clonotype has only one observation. CDR3 in amino acids: CASSLARGANTGELFF. Written as DNA, the CDR3 is TGTGCCAGCAGCTTGGCCAGAGGGGCCAACACCGGGGAGCTGTTTTTT. V and J are TRBV5-6 and TRBJ2-2, with D perhaps given as TRBD1 or TRBD2 (5 bases each). This CDR3 spans 16 amino acids. V shed 0 bases and J shed 2 bases, with 11 bases lying between them. CDR1 is SGHDT and CDR2 is YYEEEE in the germline V gene.

CDR3 residues: CASSYSKLAGAETQYF. The CDR3 nucleotides are TGTGCCAGCAGTTACTCGAAACTAGCGGGAGCTGAGACCCAGTACTTC. V is TRBV6-5 and J is TRBJ2-5; 11 bases are a match to TRBD2. Germline CDR1 is MNHEY and CDR2 is SVGAGI. The CDR3 contains 16 residues. The junction had 5 bases not matched to a gene; V was cut back by 0 bases and J by 5 bases.

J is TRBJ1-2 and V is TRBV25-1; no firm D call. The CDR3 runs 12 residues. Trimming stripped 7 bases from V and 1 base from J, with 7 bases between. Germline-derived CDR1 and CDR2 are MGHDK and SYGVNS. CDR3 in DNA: TGTGCCAGCAACACAGATAACTATGGCTACACCTTC. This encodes CASNTDNYGYTF.

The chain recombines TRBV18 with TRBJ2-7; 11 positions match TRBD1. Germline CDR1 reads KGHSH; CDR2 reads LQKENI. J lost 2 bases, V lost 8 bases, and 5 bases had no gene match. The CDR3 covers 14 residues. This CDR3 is CASAGGQGAYEQYF. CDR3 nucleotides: TGTGCCAGCGCAGGGGGACAGGGGGCCTACGAGCAGTACTTC.

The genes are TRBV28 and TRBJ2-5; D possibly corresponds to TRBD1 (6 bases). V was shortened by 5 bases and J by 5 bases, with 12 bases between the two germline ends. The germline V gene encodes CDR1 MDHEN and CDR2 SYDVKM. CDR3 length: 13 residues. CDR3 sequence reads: CASSTGLGETQYF. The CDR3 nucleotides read TGTGCCAGCAGTACAGGGTTGGGGGAGACCCAGTACTTC.

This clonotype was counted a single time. The CDR3 nucleotides read TGTGCCAGTAATGCCGGGGCGGGAGCCTACAATGAGCAGTTCTTC. Its protein product is CASNAGAGAYNEQFF. The chain couples TRBV19 to TRBJ2-1, with 7 bases aligning to TRBD2. V trimming: 7 bases; J trimming: 2 bases; junction bases outside the gene matches: 8. This CDR3 has 15 amino acids. The germline V gene has CDR1 LNHDA and CDR2 SQIVND (reference sequence).

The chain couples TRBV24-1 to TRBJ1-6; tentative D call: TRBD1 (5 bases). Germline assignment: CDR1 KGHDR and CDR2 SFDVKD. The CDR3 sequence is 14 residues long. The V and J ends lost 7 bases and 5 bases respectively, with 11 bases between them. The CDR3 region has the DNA TGTGCCACCAGGGCCGACAGAGATAATTCACCCCTCCACTTT. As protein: CATRADRDNSPLHF.

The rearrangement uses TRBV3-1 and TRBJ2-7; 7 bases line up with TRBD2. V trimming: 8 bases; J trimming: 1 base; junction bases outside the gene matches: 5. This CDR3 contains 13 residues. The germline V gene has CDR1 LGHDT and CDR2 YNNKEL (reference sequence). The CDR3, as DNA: TGTGCCAGCGGAGCGGGAAGGTCCTACGAGCAGTACTTC. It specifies CASGAGRSYEQYF.

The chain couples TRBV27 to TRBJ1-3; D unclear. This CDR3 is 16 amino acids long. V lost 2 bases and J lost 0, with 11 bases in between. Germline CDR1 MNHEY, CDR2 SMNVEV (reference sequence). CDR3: CASSLGQPYSGNTIYF. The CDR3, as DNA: TGTGCCAGCAGTTTAGGGCAGCCCTACTCTGGAAACACCATATATTTT.

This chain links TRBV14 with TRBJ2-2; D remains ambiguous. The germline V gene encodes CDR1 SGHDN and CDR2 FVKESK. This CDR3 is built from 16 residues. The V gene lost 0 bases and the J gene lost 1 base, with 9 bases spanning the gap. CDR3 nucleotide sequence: TGTGCCAGCAGCCAAGATACGGTTTTGAACACCGGGGAGCTGTTTTTT. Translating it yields CASSQDTVLNTGELFF.

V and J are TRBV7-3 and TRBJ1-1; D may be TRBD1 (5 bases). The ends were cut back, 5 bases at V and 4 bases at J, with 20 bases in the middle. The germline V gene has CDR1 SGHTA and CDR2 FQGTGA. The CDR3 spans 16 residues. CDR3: CASSPGGPGSRTEAFF. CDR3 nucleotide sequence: TGTGCCAGCAGCCCAGGAGGTCCAGGGTCGCGCACTGAAGCTTTCTTT.

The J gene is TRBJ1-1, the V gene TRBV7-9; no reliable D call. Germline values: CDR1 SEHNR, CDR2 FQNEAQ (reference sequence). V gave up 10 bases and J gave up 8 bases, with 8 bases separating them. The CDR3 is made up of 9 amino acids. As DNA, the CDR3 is TGTGCCATAAGGTCCGAAGCTTTCTTT. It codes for CAIRSEAFF.

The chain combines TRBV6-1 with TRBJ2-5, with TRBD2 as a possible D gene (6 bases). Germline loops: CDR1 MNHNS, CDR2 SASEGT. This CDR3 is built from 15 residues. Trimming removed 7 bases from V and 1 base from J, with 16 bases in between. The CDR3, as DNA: TGTGCCAGCAATCACGGGGGAAGTGGCCAAGAGACCCAGTACTTC. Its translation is CASNHGGSGQETQYF.

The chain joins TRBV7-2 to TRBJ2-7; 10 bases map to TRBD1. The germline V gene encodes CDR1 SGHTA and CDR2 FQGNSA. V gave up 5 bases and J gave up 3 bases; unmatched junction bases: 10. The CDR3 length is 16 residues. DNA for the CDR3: TGTGCCAGCAGCCCCTCTCGGGACAGGGGTATCTACGAGCAGTACTTC. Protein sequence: CASSPSRDRGIYEQYF.

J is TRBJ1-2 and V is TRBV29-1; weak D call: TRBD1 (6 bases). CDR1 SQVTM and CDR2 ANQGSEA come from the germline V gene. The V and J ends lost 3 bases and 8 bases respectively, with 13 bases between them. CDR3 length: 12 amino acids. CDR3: CSVDVNRAGYTF. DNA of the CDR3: TGCAGCGTTGATGTCAACAGGGCGGGCTACACCTTC.

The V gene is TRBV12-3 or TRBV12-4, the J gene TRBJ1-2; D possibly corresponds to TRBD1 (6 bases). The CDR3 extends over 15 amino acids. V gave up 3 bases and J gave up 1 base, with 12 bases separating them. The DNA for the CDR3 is TGTGCCAGCAGTTTTTCAGGGGCCGGTAACTATGGCTACACCTTC. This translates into CASSFSGAGNYGYTF.

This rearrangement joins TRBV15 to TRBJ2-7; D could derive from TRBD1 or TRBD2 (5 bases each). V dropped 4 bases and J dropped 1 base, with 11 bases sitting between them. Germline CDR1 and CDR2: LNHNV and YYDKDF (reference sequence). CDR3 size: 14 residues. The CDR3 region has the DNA TGTGCCACCAGCATCGCAGGGAGTTCCTACGAGCAGTACTTC. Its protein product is CATSIAGSSYEQYF.

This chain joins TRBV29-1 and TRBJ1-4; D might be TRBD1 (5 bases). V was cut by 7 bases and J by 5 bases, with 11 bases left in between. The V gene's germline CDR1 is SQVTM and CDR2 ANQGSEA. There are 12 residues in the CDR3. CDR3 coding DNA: TGCAGCGGGGGCACCCGGAATGAAAAACTGTTTTTT. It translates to CSGGTRNEKLFF.

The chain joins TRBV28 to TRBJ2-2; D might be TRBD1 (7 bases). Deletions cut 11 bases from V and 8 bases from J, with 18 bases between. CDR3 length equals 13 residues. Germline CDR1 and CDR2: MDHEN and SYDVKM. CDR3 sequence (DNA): TGTGCCTCAGGGGGGAGGCGAGGAGGGGAGCTGTTTTTT. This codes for CASGGRRGGELFF.

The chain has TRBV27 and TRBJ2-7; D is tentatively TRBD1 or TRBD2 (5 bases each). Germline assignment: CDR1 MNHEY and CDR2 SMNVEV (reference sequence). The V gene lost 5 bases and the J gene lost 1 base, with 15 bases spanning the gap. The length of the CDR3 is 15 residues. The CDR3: CASSTPAGRSYEQYF. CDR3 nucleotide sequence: TGTGCCAGCAGTACCCCCGCAGGGAGATCCTACGAGCAGTACTTC.

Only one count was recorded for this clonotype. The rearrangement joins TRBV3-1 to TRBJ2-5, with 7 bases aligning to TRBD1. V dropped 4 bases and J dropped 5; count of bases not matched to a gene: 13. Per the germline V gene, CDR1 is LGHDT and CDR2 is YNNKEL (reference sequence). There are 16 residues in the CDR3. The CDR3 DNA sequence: TGTGCCAGCAGCCCCGTTGGTGGCAGGGGGACGGAGACCCAGTACTTC. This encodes CASSPVGGRGTETQYF.